What follows describes a single T cell receptor beta chain. No antigen is known for it. At one of its ends the junction is not consistent with the germline gene, which may arise from a read error. This record comes from a study of cytomegalovirus exposure and HLA in healthy donors. PCR used 60 Vbeta primers and 13 Jbeta primers. Original data processing: It was a later analysis that counted roughly 79 million unique TCR beta chains, of which about 10 million were shared. Method: immunoSEQ multiplex PCR; TCRdb's copy keeps in-frame clones and lacks some. The DNA gave D and trimming, while V, J and clone size come from that table. The data show a few hundred thousand clones, around 90% seen once. Study-level results: Follow-up analysis seemed to connect common viral pathogens with several of the most significant clusters identified.

The specimen sequenced was PBMCs. The sequence was obtained from a woman aged 18 to 35 in good health and CMV-seronegative.

This CDR3 is CSSSLGLGEQFF. The CDR3 DNA reads TGTTCCAGCAGCTTAGGGCTTGGTGAGCAGTTCTTC. The chain couples TRBV7-9 to TRBJ2-1, with D hard to call. This CDR3 comprises 12 residues. Germline assignment: CDR1 SEHNR and CDR2 FQNEAQ (reference sequence).